Each of the 29 T cell receptor beta chains below was sequenced from the same sample in a study of vaccination effects on CD4 cells after COVID-19. Only in-frame clones appear in the TCRdb table, and some are missing; sequencing was by immunoSEQ multiplex PCR. The sample has some 40,000 clones, about 80% seen once. The authors isolated CD4+ T cells after around 9 days of culture. Between March and December 2020, the person had a SARS-CoV-2 infection that PCR confirmed. Participants each got two BNT162b2 or mRNA-1273 vaccine doses. No antigen is known for these receptors. Material: CD4+ T cells from PBMCs cultured without peptide, obtained after COVID-19 vaccination. The receptors were sampled from a human donor who had a prior SARS-CoV-2 infection.

This clone was detected only a few times. This chain uses TRBV7-2 with TRBJ2-3; D may be TRBD1 (5 bases). Germline values: CDR1 SGHTA, CDR2 FQGNSA. Trimming removed 5 bases at V and 2 bases at J, with 8 bases between. The CDR3 contains 13 residues. The CDR3 sequence: CASSDRNTDTQYF. CDR3 DNA sequence: TGTGCCAGCAGCGACAGAAACACAGATACGCAGTATTTT. Full variable domain (outside the CDR3, taken from reference TRBV7-2 and TRBJ2-3): GAGVSQSPSNKVTEKGKDVELRCDPISGHTALYWYRQSLGQGLEFLIYFQGNSAPDKSGLPSDRFSAERTGGSVSTLTIQRTQQEDSAVYLCASSDRNTDTQYFGPGTRLTVL.

This rearrangement joins TRBV12-3 or TRBV12-4 to TRBJ2-1; unclear D gene. The CDR3 extends over 12 amino acids. V lost 8 bases and J lost 0, with 5 bases in between. The DNA of the CDR3 is TGTGCCAGCCAGAGCTCCTACAATGAGCAGTTCTTC. Translating it yields CASQSSYNEQFF.

This chain uses TRBV9 with TRBJ1-2; D is possibly TRBD1 (5 bases). Germline CDR1 and CDR2: SGDLS and YYNGEE. V was pared by 7 bases and J by 0 bases, with 19 bases between. This CDR3 region has 16 residues. The CDR3 DNA reads TGTGCCAGCCGATCCGGACCCAGGGCTACTAACTATGGCTACACCTTC. Its translation is CASRSGPRATNYGYTF.

J is TRBJ1-5 and V is TRBV6-4, with TRBD1 matching 7 bases. With 2 bases clipped from V and 0 bases from J, the junction kept 22 bases outside the gene matches. This CDR3 spans 22 amino acids. Germline CDR1 and CDR2: MRHNA and SNTAGT. CDR3 loop: CASSDPMGVGDREGYSNQPQHF. The DNA for the CDR3 is TGTGCCAGCAGTGACCCGATGGGCGTTGGAGACAGGGAGGGGTATAGCAATCAGCCCCAGCATTTT.

This clone was picked up a small number of times. This chain joins TRBV28 and TRBJ2-3, with 12 positions matching TRBD1. Germline-derived CDR1 and CDR2 are MDHEN and SYDVKM. V lost 7 bases, J lost 6 bases, and 5 bases stayed unmatched. The CDR3 is 14 residues long. This CDR3 reads CASTGTGGKDTQYF. CDR3 coding DNA: TGTGCCAGCACCGGGACAGGGGGCAAGGATACGCAGTATTTT.

This clone showed up just once. V gene TRBV6-5 combines with J gene TRBJ2-7; no reliable D call. V lost 7 bases, J lost 2 bases, and 12 bases lay in between. The CDR3 totals 13 residues. The germline gives CDR1 MNHEY, CDR2 SVGAGI. The CDR3 spells CASKPGPTYEQYF. DNA of the CDR3: TGTGCCAGCAAGCCAGGACCAACCTACGAGCAGTACTTC.

The gene calls are TRBV15 and TRBJ2-3; D perhaps matches TRBD1 (5 bases). CDR1 is LNHNV and CDR2 is YYDKDF in the germline V gene (reference sequence). V lost 3 bases to trimming and J lost 2 bases, with 12 bases between them. The CDR3 is 15 residues long. The CDR3 nucleotides read TGTGCCACCAGCAGCGGCGAGACAGTCACAGATACGCAGTATTTT. Amino acid sequence: CATSSGETVTDTQYF.

The rearrangement uses TRBV18 and TRBJ2-3; D unresolved. In germline, CDR1 is KGHSH, CDR2 LQKENI. CDR3 size: 14 residues. V gave up 3 bases and J gave up 5 bases, with 12 bases separating them. The CDR3 loop is CASSPSAPRDTQYF. The CDR3 nucleotides are TGTGCCAGCTCACCGTCCGCCCCTCGAGATACGCAGTATTTT.

The V and J genes are TRBV27 and TRBJ2-1, with 7 bases fitting TRBD1. J lost 5 bases, V lost 5 bases, and 6 bases had no gene match. The CDR3 length is 14 residues. Germline CDR1 is MNHEY and CDR2 is SMNVEV (reference sequence). CDR3 region: CASSPGQADNEQFF. CDR3 DNA sequence: TGTGCCAGCAGTCCCGGACAGGCAGACAATGAGCAGTTCTTC.

V gene TRBV7-3 combines with J gene TRBJ2-1; 14 bases line up with TRBD2. The CDR3 has 21 amino acids. The junction had 14 bases not matched to a gene; V was cut back by 2 bases and J by 2 bases. In germline, CDR1 is SGHTA, CDR2 FQGTGA. The CDR3 region has the DNA TGTGCCAGCAGCTTACAGTCATCCGGACTAGCGGGGGGTGGGGCCTACAATGAGCAGTTCTTC. Its protein product is CASSLQSSGLAGGGAYNEQFF.

The chain employs TRBV6-5 and TRBJ2-3; D gene uncertain. Germline CDR1 MNHEY, CDR2 SVGAGI. V gave up 2 bases and J gave up 2 bases, with 11 bases separating them. There are 15 residues in the CDR3. The CDR3, as DNA: TGTGCCAGCAGTTACGGTTCAGAGGCCACAGATACGCAGTATTTT. Amino acids: CASSYGSEATDTQYF.

The chain has TRBV5-5 and TRBJ2-3, with D uncertain. Trimming stripped 3 bases from V and 0 bases from J, with 5 bases between. From germline, CDR1 is SGHKS and CDR2 YYEKEE (reference sequence). This CDR3 region has 13 residues. The CDR3 coding sequence is TGTGCCAGCAGCTCCAGCAGCACAGATACGCAGTATTTT. Protein product: CASSSSSTDTQYF.

V and J are TRBV28 and TRBJ2-1; no firm D call. The CDR3 is 12 amino acids. The germline V gene has CDR1 MDHEN and CDR2 SYDVKM. The ends were cut back, 1 base at V and 10 bases at J, with 8 bases in the middle. DNA of the CDR3: TGTGCCAGCAGTTTATATCAACGGGAGCAGTTCTTC. Amino acids: CASSLYQREQFF.

The V and J genes are TRBV6-5 and TRBJ2-4; D unclear. The germline V and J ends were trimmed by 6 bases and 5 bases, with 11 bases remaining between them. This CDR3 is 13 amino acids long. Germline CDR1 and CDR2: MNHEY and SVGAGI. The chain's CDR3 is CASRMRRENIQYF. The CDR3 coding sequence is TGTGCCAGCAGGATGCGCAGAGAAAACATTCAGTACTTC.

This chain connects TRBV9 to TRBJ2-1; 7 bases are shared with TRBD2. V was pared by 7 bases and J by 0 bases, with 7 bases of the junction left unmatched. From germline, CDR1 is SGDLS and CDR2 YYNGEE. This CDR3 comprises 15 residues. The CDR3 sequence is CASAQAGSSYNEQFF. The CDR3 DNA reads TGTGCCAGCGCCCAAGCGGGAAGCTCCTACAATGAGCAGTTCTTC.

This rearrangement joins TRBV7-9 to TRBJ2-5, with TRBD2 identical over 7 bases. This CDR3 has 19 residues. CDR1 and CDR2 (germline): SEHNR, FQNEAQ (reference sequence). V trimming: 8 bases; J trimming: 9 bases; junction bases outside the gene matches: 30. CDR3 DNA: TGTGCCAGCGGAGGCGGGGAACCTCTCGACCGGGGGGATTTTGTCGCCCAGTACTTC. Translating it yields CASGGGEPLDRGDFVAQYF.

The CDR3 DNA follows: TGTGCCAGCAGCCCGGGACTAGCGTACTCCTACGAGCAGTACTTC. It encodes CASSPGLAYSYEQYF. This chain joins TRBV3-1 (or the pseudogene TRBV3-2) and TRBJ2-7, with 10 bases fitting TRBD2. J lost 0 bases, V lost 4 bases, and 3 bases had no gene match. Germline values: CDR1 LGHDT, CDR2 YNNKEL (reference sequence). The length of the CDR3 is 15 residues.

The chain uses TRBV6-2 or TRBV6-3 and TRBJ1-5; TRBD1 aligns across 10 bases. Trimming removed 6 bases from V and 6 bases from J; junction bases left unmatched: 8. The CDR3 totals 15 residues. Germline assignment: CDR1 MNHEY and CDR2 SVGEGT. As DNA, the CDR3 is TGTGCCAGCAGCATAAGGGACAGGGGAGGTCAGCCCCAGCATTTT. It specifies CASSIRDRGGQPQHF.

In its sample, this clone was seen once. The genes are TRBV18 and TRBJ1-4; the D gene is possibly TRBD1 (6 bases). Germline CDR1 reads KGHSH; CDR2 reads LQKENI. The CDR3 is 15 amino acids. V lost 4 bases and J 5 bases, leaving 14 bases between the germline ends. As DNA, the CDR3 is TGTGCCAGCTCACACTCACAGGGATTGAATGAAAAACTGTTTTTT. It is translated as CASSHSQGLNEKLFF.

The chain carries TRBV14 and TRBJ1-1; D gene unclear. CDR3 length: 12 residues. V was pared by 4 bases and J by 12 bases, with 15 bases between. CDR1 SGHDN and CDR2 FVKESK come from the germline V gene. CDR3 amino acids: CASSLFQERTFF. For the CDR3, the DNA is TGTGCCAGCAGCCTATTTCAGGAAAGGACTTTCTTT.

V and J are TRBV6-5 and TRBJ2-3; D ambiguous. Trimming pared 6 bases from V and 1 base from J, leaving 8 bases between. CDR1 and CDR2 from the germline V gene are MNHEY and SVGAGI. CDR3 length: 13 residues. The CDR3 coding sequence is TGTGCCAGCAGAACAGATGGCACAGATACGCAGTATTTT. This encodes CASRTDGTDTQYF.

This chain connects TRBV10-3 to TRBJ1-2; weak D call: TRBD1 (6 bases). CDR1 and CDR2 (germline): ENHRY, SYGVKD. This CDR3 has 15 residues. Trimming left V 6 bases short and J 5 bases short, with 19 bases between. For the CDR3, the DNA is TGTGCCATCAGGGATGGGGGCCTAGGGGGATATGGCTACACCTTC. It specifies CAIRDGGLGGYGYTF.

The genes are TRBV5-6 and TRBJ2-1; TRBD2 aligns across 8 bases. Germline V gene sequence: CDR1 SGHDT, CDR2 YYEEEE. This CDR3 is built from 15 residues. V gave up 0 bases and J gave up 6 bases; unmatched junction bases: 5. In nucleotides, the CDR3 is TGTGCCAGCAGCTTGGTTGGACTAGCAGGCAATGAGCAGTTCTTC. Amino acid sequence: CASSLVGLAGNEQFF.

The rearrangement links TRBV6-2 or TRBV6-3 to TRBJ2-5; D may be TRBD1 (5 bases). Germline-derived CDR1 and CDR2 are MNHEY and SVGEGT. The CDR3 runs to 12 residues. Trimming removed 3 bases from V and 12 bases from J, with 14 bases in between. The CDR3 region has the DNA TGTGCCAGCAGTTATTCAGGAGACAGCGAGTACTTC. It codes for CASSYSGDSEYF.

The V and J genes are TRBV2 and TRBJ2-3; TRBD1 matches 9 bases. This CDR3 has 13 residues. Germline CDR1 is SNHLY and CDR2 is FYNNEI. V lost 4 bases, J lost 8 bases, and 4 bases stayed unmatched. In DNA, the CDR3 is TGTGCCAGCAGTGCGGACAGGGGAGGTACGCAGTATTTT. Protein: CASSADRGGTQYF.

The chain couples TRBV5-1 to TRBJ2-1; TRBD1 aligns across 7 bases. The CDR3 has 13 residues. V dropped 3 bases and J dropped 6; count of bases not matched to a gene: 3. Germline loops: CDR1 SGHRS, CDR2 YFSETQ. As DNA, the CDR3 is TGCGCCAGCAGCTCCGGACAGGCCAATGAGCAGTTCTTC. Amino acid sequence: CASSSGQANEQFF.

There are a few counts of this clone. This chain links TRBV6-4 with TRBJ2-7; maybe TRBD1 (5 bases). V was cut by 0 bases and J by 5 bases, with 17 bases left in between. This CDR3 has 16 amino acids. Germline V gene data show CDR1 as MRHNA and CDR2 as SNTAGT. CDR3 loop: CASSDSNVSGSHEQYF. CDR3 coding DNA: TGTGCCAGCAGTGACTCGAATGTCTCAGGGTCCCACGAGCAGTACTTC.

This clone was counted only a few times. V is TRBV7-9 and J is TRBJ2-7; D unresolved. The CDR3 consists of 14 residues. The germline V gene has CDR1 SEHNR and CDR2 FQNEAQ (reference sequence). Trimming removed 5 bases from V and 2 bases from J, with 13 bases in between. The CDR3 is CASSPVTGPYEQYF. CDR3 DNA sequence: TGTGCCAGCAGCCCGGTAACTGGGCCCTACGAGCAGTACTTC.

The rearrangement joins TRBV19 to TRBJ2-2; the D call may be TRBD1 or TRBD2 (5 bases each). Germline CDR1 and CDR2: LNHDA and SQIVND (reference sequence). Trimming stripped 6 bases from V and 2 bases from J, with 10 bases between. The CDR3 is 14 residues long. Written as DNA, the CDR3 is TGTGCCAGTAGCTCGGGACGTAACACCGGGGAGCTGTTTTTT. Its protein product is CASSSGRNTGELFF.